The next 21 T cell receptor beta chains were all read from a single sample in a study of blood T cell repertoires in COVID-19 (TCRdb year 2020). To prepare the library, the immunoSEQ multiplex PCR assay was applied. Drawn from immuneACCESS, this table holds only the in-frame rearrangements with V and J called that TCRdb kept. Clones are partly lost; checked studies trace under half to an unresolved V gene and leave the rest unexplained. The sample includes over 130,000 clones, with approximately 88% observed a single time. About 10% of the sample belongs to the ten largest clones. The sample comprised peripheral blood. These receptors were obtained from a man between 60 and 70 years old with active or convalescent COVID-19.

The gene calls are TRBV28 and TRBJ2-1, with 11 bases matching TRBD2. V gave up 5 bases and J gave up 3 bases; unmatched junction bases: 6. Germline V lookup: CDR1 MDHEN, CDR2 SYDVKM. The length of the CDR3 is 16 residues. The CDR3 reads CASSPGLADIYNEQFF. The CDR3 bases are TGTGCCAGCAGTCCGGGACTAGCGGATATCTACAATGAGCAGTTCTTC. The entire variable domain, with the rest obtained from reference TRBV28 and TRBJ2-1, is as follows: DVKVTQSSRYLVKRTGEKVFLECVQDMDHENMFWYRQDPGLGLRLIYFSYDVKMKEKGDIPEGYSVSREKKERFSLILESASTNQTSMYLCASSPGLADIYNEQFFGPGTRLTVL.

The chain is built from TRBV5-1 and TRBJ2-3; 10 bases map to TRBD1. The CDR3 extends over 18 amino acids. V lost 3 bases to trimming and J lost 8 bases; unmatched junction nucleotides: 18. CDR1 SGHRS and CDR2 YFSETQ come from the germline V gene. The chain's CDR3 is CASSSPEGTGVYGGTQYF. Written as DNA, the CDR3 is TGCGCCAGCAGCTCGCCTGAAGGGACAGGGGTCTACGGGGGTACGCAGTATTTT.

This clone was recorded only once. The genes are TRBV25-1 and TRBJ2-3; D may be TRBD2 (7 bases). Trimming took off 3 bases at V and 3 bases at J, with 13 bases between the two ends. CDR3 length: 15 residues. Germline CDR1 and CDR2: MGHDK and SYGVNS. The CDR3 sequence: CASSDRGAGTDTQYF. The CDR3, as DNA: TGTGCCAGCAGTGACCGGGGGGCCGGTACAGATACGCAGTATTTT.

This sequence joins TRBV5-1 and TRBJ1-2; weak D call: TRBD1 (6 bases). The V end lost 5 bases, the J end lost 4 bases, and 9 bases lay between the germline ends. CDR1 and CDR2 from the germline V gene are SGHRS and YFSETQ. CDR3 size: 12 residues. CDR3 in DNA: TGCGCCAGCAGGTCGGACAGCTATGGCTACACCTTC. The encoded protein is CASRSDSYGYTF.

The count of this clone is one. V is TRBV7-2 and J is TRBJ2-7, with D unresolved. The V end lost 7 bases, the J end lost 5 bases, and 6 bases lay between the germline ends. The V gene's germline CDR1 is SGHTA and CDR2 FQGNSA. This CDR3 region has 10 residues. DNA for the CDR3: TGTGCCAGCACCCTCCACGAGCAGTACTTC. This translates into CASTLHEQYF. Based on the CDR3 plus reference TRBV7-2 and TRBJ2-7, the full variable domain is GAGVSQSPSNKVTEKGKDVELRCDPISGHTALYWYRQSLGQGLEFLIYFQGNSAPDKSGLPSDRFSAERTGGSVSTLTIQRTQQEDSAVYLCASTLHEQYFGPGTRLTVT.

V is TRBV2 and J is TRBJ2-7, with 11 bases matching TRBD1. The CDR3 is 14 amino acids. The V gene end was trimmed by 6 bases and the J gene end by 6 bases; junction bases not matched to a gene: 7. CDR1 is SNHLY and CDR2 is FYNNEI in the germline V gene. The CDR3 DNA follows: TGTGCCAGCAGGGCCGGGACAGGGGGACGCGAGCAGTACTTC. Its translation is CASRAGTGGREQYF. The variable domain in full, with the rest retrieved from reference TRBV2 and TRBJ2-7, is EPEVTQTPSHQVTQMGQEVILRCVPISNHLYFYWYRQILGQKVEFLVSFYNNEISEKSEIFDDQFSVERPDGSNFTLKIRSTKLEDSAMYFCASRAGTGGREQYFGPGTRLTVT.

The V and J genes are TRBV10-2 and TRBJ1-5; 9 bases line up with TRBD1. The V gene end was trimmed by 8 bases and the J gene end by 3 bases; junction bases not matched to a gene: 8. Germline assignment: CDR1 WSHSY and CDR2 SAAADI. The CDR3 runs to 15 residues. The CDR3 is CASGETGGPNQPQHF. The DNA for the CDR3 is TGCGCCAGCGGGGAGACAGGGGGGCCCAATCAGCCCCAGCATTTT.

The chain carries TRBV6-5 and TRBJ1-5; 9 bases are a match to TRBD1. Looked up from germline, CDR1 is MNHEY and CDR2 is SVGAGI. This CDR3 has 14 residues. The ends lost 9 bases at V and 3 bases at J; junction bases unmatched: 6. The CDR3 is CASTTGGINQPQHF. In nucleotides, the CDR3 is TGTGCCAGTACTACAGGGGGCATCAATCAGCCCCAGCATTTT.

J is TRBJ2-2 and V is TRBV19; unclear D gene. Germline CDR1 and CDR2: LNHDA and SQIVND (reference sequence). The V end was cut by 7 bases, the J end by 5 bases, with 5 bases between. The CDR3 covers 11 residues. CDR3 in amino acids: CASKETGELFF. CDR3 nucleotide sequence: TGTGCCAGTAAGGAGACCGGGGAGCTGTTTTTT.

This clone was seen a few times. V and J are TRBV28 and TRBJ2-5, with 9 bases matching TRBD2. J gave up 4 bases and V 2 bases, and 11 bases lay outside the gene matches. This CDR3 comprises 17 residues. Germline V lookup: CDR1 MDHEN, CDR2 SYDVKM. CDR3 protein: CASSLRFGGRAAETQYF. The CDR3 DNA reads TGTGCCAGCAGTTTAAGATTCGGCGGGAGGGCCGCAGAGACCCAGTACTTC.

This chain links TRBV9 with TRBJ1-2; no reliable D call. From germline, CDR1 is SGDLS and CDR2 YYNGEE. Trimming removed 2 bases at V and 1 base at J, with 12 bases between. This CDR3 has 15 amino acids. CDR3 DNA sequence: TGTGCCAGCAGCGTTGGAGGGAAGTTTAACTATGGCTACACCTTC. Amino acids: CASSVGGKFNYGYTF.

V usage is TRBV19 and J usage is TRBJ2-1; possibly TRBD2 for D (6 bases). Germline lookup yields CDR1 LNHDA and CDR2 SQIVND (reference sequence). The CDR3 is made up of 15 amino acids. V gave up 1 base and J gave up 5 bases, with 12 bases separating them. In DNA form, the CDR3 reads TGTGCCAGTAGTATAGTCCCGGGAGTTGACAATGAGCAGTTCTTC. This sequence encodes CASSIVPGVDNEQFF. Together with reference TRBV19 and TRBJ2-1, the CDR3 gives the full variable domain: DGGITQSPKYLFRKEGQNVTLSCEQNLNHDAMYWYRQDPGQGLRLIYYSQIVNDFQKGDIAEGYSVSREKKESFPLTVTSAQKNPTAFYLCASSIVPGVDNEQFFGPGTRLTVL.

This clone occurred once. CDR3 residues: CASSQDFGAAEDTQYF. The CDR3 DNA sequence: TGCGCCAGCAGCCAAGATTTTGGAGCCGCGGAAGATACGCAGTATTTT. The rearrangement uses TRBV4-1 and TRBJ2-3; no clear D gene. V dropped 0 bases and J dropped 5 bases, with 15 bases sitting between them. From germline, CDR1 is MGHRA and CDR2 YSYEKL. CDR3 length: 16 residues.

The chain links TRBV29-1 to TRBJ2-3, with D possibly TRBD2 on 6 matching bases. V was pared by 7 bases and J by 5 bases, with 13 bases between. Germline V gene lookup returns CDR1 SQVTM and CDR2 ANQGSEA. The CDR3 length is 12 residues. CDR3 nucleotide sequence: TGCAGCGCCCTCCCGGGGGTAGATACGCAGTATTTT. Translation: CSALPGVDTQYF.

The chain joins TRBV6-2 or TRBV6-3 to TRBJ2-3; 11 bases match TRBD1. The CDR3 is 19 residues long. Germline V gene data show CDR1 as MNHEY and CDR2 as SVGEGT. V trimming: 5 bases; J trimming: 3 bases; junction bases outside the gene matches: 16. DNA for the CDR3: TGTGCCAGCAGTAAAGGGACAGGGGGAATCAAGAAGGAGACAGATACGCAGTATTTT. Translated, it gives CASSKGTGGIKKETDTQYF.

The chain couples TRBV5-1 to TRBJ2-2; 16 bases align to TRBD2. The CDR3 covers 19 residues. In germline, CDR1 is SGHRS, CDR2 YFSETQ. V was clipped by 4 bases and J by 0 bases; unmatched bases: 6. DNA of the CDR3: TGCGCCAGCAGCGTAAGGGGACTAGCGGGAGGGACGAACACCGGGGAGCTGTTTTTT. It yields the protein CASSVRGLAGGTNTGELFF.

This chain connects TRBV7-3 to TRBJ2-1, with 9 positions matching TRBD2. With 0 bases clipped from V and 4 bases from J, the junction kept 7 bases outside the gene matches. CDR1 is SGHTA, CDR2 FQGTGA, per germline. This CDR3 spans 17 amino acids. The CDR3 protein is CASSLTLGLASYNEQFF. DNA for the CDR3: TGTGCCAGCAGCTTAACGTTAGGACTAGCGTCATACAATGAGCAGTTCTTC. Filled out from reference TRBV7-3 and TRBJ2-1, the complete variable domain reads GAGVSQTPSNKVTEKGKYVELRCDPISGHTALYWYRQSLGQGPEFLIYFQGTGAADDSGLPNDRFFAVRPEGSVSTLKIQRTERGDSAVYLCASSLTLGLASYNEQFFGPGTRLTVL.

The chain employs TRBV9 and TRBJ1-1; tentative D call: TRBD1 (5 bases). With 2 bases removed from V and 5 bases from J, the gap between germline ends came to 13 bases. CDR1 is SGDLS and CDR2 is YYNGEE in the germline V gene. The CDR3 totals 14 residues. The CDR3 coding sequence is TGTGCCAGCAGCGTCGAGGCGGGGGGGACTGAAGCTTTCTTT. Protein product: CASSVEAGGTEAFF.

V is TRBV28 and J is TRBJ2-5; a weak D match, TRBD2 (6 bases). Germline lookup yields CDR1 MDHEN and CDR2 SYDVKM. The CDR3 length is 13 residues. Trimming removed 6 bases from V and 5 bases from J, with 13 bases in between. The CDR3 sequence is CASSPAGSETQYF. CDR3 DNA sequence: TGTGCCAGCAGCCCCGCCGGGAGTGAGACCCAGTACTTC.

The chain recombines TRBV2 with TRBJ2-2; 7 bases are shared with TRBD1. Germline lookup yields CDR1 SNHLY and CDR2 FYNNEI. CDR3 size: 15 residues. Unmatched junction bases numbered 9, after V lost 5 bases and J lost 6 bases. The CDR3 DNA reads as TGTGCCAGCAGTTTTACAGGGGCATCGCCCGGGGAGCTGTTTTTT. Translating it yields CASSFTGASPGELFF.

The chain has TRBV6-4 and TRBJ2-1, with 9 bases aligning to TRBD2. This CDR3 contains 15 residues. V was pared by 5 bases and J by 4 bases, with 6 bases of the junction left unmatched. From germline, CDR1 is MRHNA and CDR2 SNTAGT. The DNA for the CDR3 is TGTGCCAGCAGTATCCAGACTAGCGGTTACAATGAGCAGTTCTTC. Residues: CASSIQTSGYNEQFF.